This TCR beta chain was sequenced for a study of human T cells and chemical hapten exposure (dated by TCRdb to about 2021). The study in broad terms: For sensitization, 2% DPC in acetone was applied to a 2 cm by 2 cm area of upper inner arm skin. Blood samples were taken from patients before sensitization (week 0) and then at 2, 6 and about 24 weeks after DPC sensitization. The patient cohort, mostly female, included alopecia areata with under or over 50% scalp involvement, alopecia totalis and alopecia universalis. Peripheral blood TCR repertoire changes were tracked in vivo in alopecia patients during primary and secondary sensitization to the hapten diphenylcyclopropenone (DPC). About 30 alopecia patients provided blood for TCR sequencing at one to four time points (pre-sensitization, 2, 6 and 24 weeks). Libraries were combined into a pool for sequencing, and differences in TCR yield between samples came mainly from small differences in library volumes within the pool. Weekly therapeutic DPC doses were additionally applied to the scalp of patients throughout the roughly 23-week study period. Patch testing on the upper back used Finn chambers containing 0.01% DPC, with scoring done after 6 days according to International Contact Dermatitis Research Group standards.

This clonotype was seen a handful of times. It lacks a known antigen. Within one base of it there is no much larger clone, and no base qualities were kept. Results and caveats for the whole study, not just this receptor: Repeated subsampling changed both the strength of the expansion versus patch-test correlation and the threshold at which the correlation became significant. All patients had alopecia, a presumed autoimmune disease, so their immune response might differ from that of healthy individuals. The number of PT1 expanded TCRs positively correlated with patch test score, significant at thresholds 8, 16 and 32 but not 4. The number of TCRs above 1 in 1000 frequency did not change with DPC sensitization; there was no evidence of global repertoire structure alterations. Compared with pre-sensitization or healthy control sets, expanded TCRs formed significantly more large CDR3 similarity clusters, which is consistent with antigen-driven responses.

The time point label of this sample denotes: pre-sensitization, week 0. The intended sense of this specimen's treatment or condition label: therapeutic diphenylcyclopropenone sensitization with weekly scalp DPC. At every patch-test visit, the blood draw took place before the patch test was put on. Eligible patients were aged 18 to 70, diagnosed with alopecia, deemed suitable for DPC therapy, and excluded if pregnant. Total RNA was extracted from unfractionated whole blood that had been collected in Tempus Blood RNA tubes. The CDR3 holds 14 amino acids from the cysteine to the phenylalanine. The read is trimmed to its CDR3 DNA, 42 bases read in frame from base 1. CDR1 and CDR2, per the germline V gene, are SGHAT and FQNNGV. Here V drops 5 bases and J drops 2 bases, and the junction holds 5 bases not matched to any gene. Library construction relied on RACE. Data came from a NextSeq 500. During library preparation, unique molecular identifiers were attached to individual cDNA molecules so that TCRs could be counted quantitatively and reproducibly. Both TCR alpha and TCR beta chains were sequenced from each blood RNA sample. The authors processed their data as follows. Samples had a median of approximately 93,000 TCRs, with a range from about 23,224 to 750,000. V, J and CDR3 annotation of the TCR reads was carried out using the Decombinator software suite. For the PS versus PT1 abundance plots, all samples were subsampled to the same number of TCRs (28,000). TCRs were defined as expanded if absent before sensitization and observed at least eight times at the 2-week time point. TCRdb trimmed the raw reads at Q25, called clones with MiXCR and kept productive beta chains. When rows share a CDR3 protein, they turn into one entry using the most common DNA and genes. TCRdb, rather than the study authors, made the V and J calls. The sample data list approximately 100,000 distinct CDR3 sequences, and 12% of these were observed just once. Around 1.5% of the sample lies in the top ten.

The source of this sequence is a woman between 50 and 59 years old with alopecia areata. Some clones in this sample may be carry-over from other donors' samples. The sequencing used whole blood, collected in connection with sensitization to the hapten diphenylcyclopropenone (DPC). The chain is encoded by TRBV11-2 joined to TRBJ2-7; a stretch of 8 junction bases matches TRBD2. The CDR3 sequence is CASSPGGITYEQYF. The DNA sequence is given as TGTGCCAGCAGCCCGGGGGGGATTACCTACGAGCAGTACTTC.